The source of this T cell receptor (beta chain) is a study of cytomegalovirus exposure and HLA in healthy donors (TCRdb year 2017). About the study as a whole: According to an earlier analysis of a few hundred of the donors, 150 million to 200 million T cells yielded roughly 110 million unique TCR beta sequences and approximately 300 Gb of sequence data. An early release that covered some 630 HLA-typed donors contained approximately 320 gigabases of sequencing data and around 85 million unique TCR sequences. The genetic ancestry cluster associated with self-reported Caucasian donors included about four fifths of the 350 to 500 genotyped donors. The study was designed to test whether signatures of past pathogen exposure could be identified by cataloging public T cell receptors. The study used immunosequencing to profile the T cell repertoires of approximately 630 subjects and linked those repertoires to cytomegalovirus serostatus. Along with the approximately 600-subject first cohort, a separate validation cohort of over a hundred different subjects was used. The study combined high-throughput TCR immunosequencing, statistical association of individual TCRs with disease status, and machine learning to predict cytomegalovirus infection status. A later analysis re-analyzed previously published TCR beta repertoires from 666 donors and added high-resolution HLA genotyping to study TCR occurrence patterns. In the later analysis, no new phenotypic data were used to find candidate immune exposures; instead, reliance was placed on TCR beta sequences and their occurrence across donors. To decide whether each TCR beta V gene segment behaved as functional or pseudogenic, an earlier analysis of approximately 600 of the donors relied on high-throughput TCR beta sequencing. Alongside the repertoire data, information on donor age, sex, ethnicity and CMV serostatus was compiled. A later genetic analysis took genome-wide SNP genotypes for about 65% of the 666 donors and used that subset as a discovery cohort. All discovery cohort repertoires had been generated using a single sequencing platform. HLA typing included class I and class II loci at four-digit resolution. The number of donors typed differed by locus, with roughly 629-640 for A, B, C, DRB1 and DQB1, around 520 for DQA1, about 610 for DPA1, and around 460 for DPB1. A few DR-DQ haplotypes were treated as single units for association and clustering because of strong linkage in the cohort. Among 350 to 400 genotyped donors of the cohort, an average of approximately 240,000 unique TCR beta nucleotide sequences were sequenced per donor, roughly 18% of them non-productive.

Between the V and J ends, shortened by 0 bases and 3 bases respectively, the junction contains 2 bases. CDR1 ENHRY and CDR2 SYGVKD were looked up in the germline V gene. Including cysteine and phenylalanine, the CDR3 has 12 amino acids. Left in the record is the CDR3 DNA by itself, 36 bases read in frame from the first base. Concerning this clone itself: The antigen it recognizes is unknown. No qualities accompany the bases; no much larger clone lies one base away.

Receptor libraries were prepared by the immunoSEQ multiplex PCR assay. For the multiplex PCR, a mixture combining 60 forward primers for TCR Vbeta segments and 13 reverse primers for TCR Jbeta segments was used. The CDR3 region of rearranged TCR beta genes was amplified from genomic DNA with a multiplex PCR assay. On the Illumina HiSeq System, the amplified TCR beta libraries were sequenced as 87-base-pair reads. In the authors' own workflow: In a later analysis, tens of millions of unique TCR beta chains were counted across the roughly 670 repertoires, and approximately 9.9 million of these chains were shared by at least two donors. Raw reads were error-corrected and collapsed into unique sequences by a nearest-neighbor algorithm in which closely related sequences were merged to remove PCR and sequencing errors. V, D and J gene segments were assigned by aligning CDR3 sequences to IMGT reference sequences. Each retained sequence needed at least a six-nucleotide match to both a V gene segment and a J gene segment. A rearrangement was called productive if the CDR3 had no stop codons and remained in frame with V and J, and every other rearrangement was called non-productive. CDR3 was defined by IMGT convention, running from the second conserved V-encoded cysteine to the conserved J-encoded phenylalanine. The earlier analysis of 450 to 750 of the donors excluded any sequence lacking an unambiguous match to a single V gene segment. An earlier analysis of under 750 of the donors called V segments functional above 56.7% productive rearrangements and segregating when the between-donor standard deviation exceeded 5%. A statistical classification framework was built for diagnosing cytomegalovirus status from the catalog of TCR beta chain sequences. A later analysis assigned V and J genes by comparing TCR nucleotide sequences with IMGT/GENE-DB human TR gene sequences. Using the TCRdist pipeline, a later analysis assigned CDR3 sequences along with most-parsimonious VDJ recombination scenarios. In a later analysis, every TCR beta chain was defined by the combination of its CDR3 amino acid sequence and its V-gene family, and reads without a unique V-gene family were dropped. To address suspected cross-contamination and a sequencing artifact, a later analysis removed roughly 640 highly shared, low-generation-probability nucleotide sequences. In a later analysis, a clonal expansion index was calculated for each public chain from normalized within-repertoire ranks of inferred template counts. In a later analysis, generation probabilities were computed using a VDJ recombination model fitted to out-of-frame rearrangements, and the results were checked against IGoR. A later analysis scored TCR-TCR, TCR-HLA and TCR-CMV co-occurrence with hypergeometric tests, applying a repertoire-size bias correction to TCR pairs. A later analysis estimated false discovery rates by permuting HLA or CMV assignments 20 times. In a later analysis, co-occurring TCRs were grouped using DBSCAN, and TCRdist sequence similarity was added for clustering within HLA-allele-positive subsets. Co-occurrence clustering excluded repertoires with fewer than 30,000 or more than 120,000 public chains, plus five with anomalous nucleotide sharing. TCRdb obtained this table from immuneACCESS and retained in-frame rearrangements with V and J assigned. These tables miss some clones; where compared with another copy, unresolved V genes account for less than half of the shortfall, and the remainder is unexplained. The V and J calls and clone size were taken over from that table, and D and trimming were inferred from the DNA. This sample holds under 200,000 clones; around 82% were observed only once. Under 7.5% of the sample is held by the ten biggest clonotypes.

The cohort was made up of roughly 670 healthy bone marrow donors. At the time of sampling, all cohort members were nominally healthy, though unrecorded immune exposures were likely present. The donor was CMV seronegative and belonged to the group of 352 seronegative cohort members. A peripheral blood sample was collected from each donor, and TCR beta sequencing was performed on peripheral blood mononuclear cells. The Qiagen DNeasy Blood Extraction Kit was used to extract genomic DNA from the blood cell samples. Study-wide findings and limitations: Specific HLA alleles were associated with 18,000 or so TCR beta sequences at a false discovery rate of 0.05 in a later analysis. A later analysis reported that several top co-occurrence clusters appeared linked to parvovirus B19, influenza, CMV and Epstein-Barr virus. According to a later analysis, most CMV-associated TCR beta chains appeared to be HLA-restricted, and the HLA associations seemed to be driven largely by CMV exposure. A later analysis found that TCR association rates varied across HLA loci, with DRB1 alleles showing the most associated TCRs and HLA-C alleles the fewest. The classifier was reported to diagnose cytomegalovirus status with high specificity and sensitivity in both the original cohort and the validation cohort. Immune exposure information for the cohort was limited to CMV serostatus. A few of the identified cytomegalovirus-associated TCR beta chains were confirmed in vitro to be specific for cytomegalovirus antigens. Because HLA typing was missing for some donors at each locus, association tests included only the typed subset. Assigning TCR associations to individual alleles was difficult when HLA alleles, especially DR and DQ, strongly co-occurred. According to a later genetic analysis, donors in an Asian-associated ancestry cluster had fewer N-insertions in productive TCRs than the approximately 610-donor mean. Over 15 rarely observed V segments, including chromosome 9 orphons, were excluded from the earlier analysis of approximately 500 of the donors because counts were too low. In an earlier analysis of about 540 of the donors, most TCR beta V segments were observed in productive rearrangements about 87% or about 30% of the time, broadly matching IMGT annotations. Roughly uniform sequencing depth across donors was assumed in presence/absence analyses, although this assumption may not hold. Correlated functional status among segregating V segments might be attributable to linkage disequilibrium, but an unknown experimental factor could not be ruled out. While some public TCRs were present in many individuals, most TCR sequences turned up only very rarely across donors. The study listed 150 to 200 TCR beta chains as associated with cytomegalovirus. The authors suggested that the approach could potentially be generalized to other disease states and immunological phenotypes. V-gene and J-gene trimming of TCR beta chains was associated with a missense DCLRE1C variant in a later genetic analysis, and the association was replicated in an independent cohort. The cohort was sequenced for TCR beta chains only, and without alpha or paired-chain data the features that could be detected were limited. A further reported finding was that TCR beta sequences accurately predicted the HLA-A and HLA-B alleles for most subjects in the first cohort. The 87-base-pair reads could not distinguish some IMGT-functional V segments, including TRBV6-2 and TRBV6-3, so those segments were excluded. A cluster of highly shared sequence variants was judged likely to represent a technical artifact of the sequencing pipeline. In a later analysis, HLA-associated TCR beta chains were found to be more clonally expanded and to have lower generation probabilities than equally common non-associated chains.

This receptor was identified in a man aged 40-49 years in good health and CMV-seronegative. The chain is assembled from TRBV10-3 and TRBJ1-1; the D gene identity is not certain. Sequenced material: PBMCs. The CDR3: CAISESDTEAFF. The DNA reads TGTGCCATCAGTGAGTCCGACACTGAAGCTTTCTTT.